This TCR beta chain was identified during a study of blood T cell repertoires in COVID-19. Authors' analysis steps: By means of reference gene primer amplification, nucleated cell counts were estimated. Clones were read by immunoSEQ multiplex PCR, and TCRdb kept only the in-frame ones, dropping some. Clonal size and the V and J genes are those of that table, whereas D and trimming came from the DNA. The sample shows 230,000 or so clones, roughly 80% of them seen only once. The sequence derives from a human donor in a cohort sampled during active COVID-19. The sample was peripheral blood.

CDR3 loop: CASSQVPGGLVVNEQFF. The CDR3 DNA reads TGTGCCAGCAGCCAAGTCCCCGGGGGGCTCGTCGTTAATGAGCAGTTCTTC. The chain uses TRBV3-1 (or the pseudogene TRBV3-2) and TRBJ2-1; perhaps TRBD2 as D (7 bases). Germline V CDR1 and CDR2: LGHDT, YNNKEL (reference sequence). CDR3 length: 17 amino acids. The ends were cut back, 1 base at V and 7 bases at J, with 20 bases in the middle.